This TCR beta chain stems from a study of cytomegalovirus exposure and HLA in healthy donors. General study points: In a later analysis, first-cohort TCR clusters were found to tend to co-occur in the 120 validation repertoires. Cytomegalovirus status was reportedly diagnosed by the classifier with high specificity and sensitivity.

Germline V gene lookup returns CDR1 MNHNS and CDR2 SASEGT. The V end lost 2 bases, the J end lost 1 base, and 15 bases lay between the germline ends. This CDR3 has 16 amino acids. TCRdb's table, derived via immunoSEQ multiplex PCR, lists solely in-frame clones and lacks some. The sample contains about 360,000 clones, just over 85% of which appear only once. The sample holds one count of this clone. Antigen: not known. The sequence was collected from a woman under 30 in good health and CMV-seronegative. The sequenced material came from PBMCs. The chain links TRBV6-1 to TRBJ2-7; no clear D. DNA for the CDR3: TGTGCCAGCAGTGAAACCCGGCTCAGGTCTTCCTACGAGCAGTACTTC. This gives the protein CASSETRLRSSYEQYF.